Described below is a single T cell receptor beta chain sequence and its context. The antigen is not known. A second PCR, run for roughly 7 to 11 cycles, used a sample-barcoded 5' primer plus a J-beta primer mix. One entry per CDR3 protein results from TCRdb running MiXCR on the 5' RACE reads. This table has about 1.4 million distinct CDR3 sequences, roughly 64% appearing once. Germline lookup yields CDR1 MNHEY and CDR2 SVGAGI. CDR3 length: 13 amino acids. The data stem from a study of blood T cells in healthy people across ages. Broader study findings: Investigators treated diversity estimates from one million T cells as underestimates. A strong correlation was seen between TCR beta diversity and naive T cell percentage. No conclusive comparison of naive versus antigen-experienced cells was possible with unsorted PBMCs. Getting older went along with TCR beta diversity per million T cells dropping roughly linearly.

The rearrangement uses TRBV6-5 and TRBJ2-5; the match to TRBD1 covers 8 bases. With the DNA end fitting TRBJ2-7 better, the J assignment may be wrong. This receptor was identified in a man aged 18-30 years in good health. The material sequenced was blood. The CDR3 nucleotides are TGTGCCAGCAAAGAACAGGGGGAGTACGAGCAGTACTTC. This codes for CASKEQGEYEQYF.